The rows below give T cell receptor beta chains drawn from one sample of a study of T-cell memory formation after mild COVID-19. TCRdb re-called the 5' RACE reads with MiXCR, one entry per CDR3 protein. The repertoire holds 470,000 or so distinct CDR3 sequences, over 15% seen once, with around a fifth in the top ten. Material: PBMCs or a T cell subset sorted from them (not recorded which). These TCRs come from a man between 18 and 29 years old who had mild COVID-19 (a few samples of this study predate the infection). Cell type and time point are not known. Each CDR3 is given with its conserved first and last residue. The order of the fields is clone size, V gene, D gene, J gene, CDR3 DNA, CDR3 protein. D genes are given only for firm matches. The size entry is marked missing in some rows and otherwise reads once, few, many or a size class.

abundance: .; v_gene: TRBV21-1; d_gene: .; j_gene: TRBJ2-4; CDR3nt: TGTGCCAGCAGCAGCCGACTTGTAGCCAAAAACATTCAGTACTTC; CDR3aa: CASSSRLVAKNIQYF
abundance: few; v_gene: TRBV7-8; d_gene: TRBD1; j_gene: TRBJ2-1; CDR3nt: TGTGCCAGCAGCATCCAGGGGGAGAGTAGTAATGAGCAGTTCTTC; CDR3aa: CASSIQGESSNEQFF
abundance: .; v_gene: TRBV5-5; d_gene: .; j_gene: TRBJ1-2; CDR3nt: TGTGCCAGCAGCCCGCGAATCCAGGGTTCTGCTGGCTACACCTTC; CDR3aa: CASSPRIQGSAGYTF
abundance: few; v_gene: TRBV12-3/TRBV12-4; d_gene: .; j_gene: TRBJ1-1; CDR3nt: TGTGCCAGCAGATCTGGTGGGGCTGAAGCTTTCTTT; CDR3aa: CASRSGGAEAFF
abundance: .; v_gene: TRBV7-6; d_gene: .; j_gene: TRBJ2-1; CDR3nt: TGTGCCAGCAGCTTAGACTCAAGAGGACCCCGGGGAGAGCAGTTCTTC; CDR3aa: CASSLDSRGPRGEQFF
abundance: few; v_gene: TRBV9; d_gene: .; j_gene: TRBJ1-1; CDR3nt: TGTGCCAGCAGCGTAACAGGAAACACTGAAGCTTTCTTT; CDR3aa: CASSVTGNTEAFF
abundance: few; v_gene: TRBV10-2; d_gene: .; j_gene: TRBJ1-6; CDR3nt: TGCGCCAGCAGTGATGGGGCAGGTCAGGGGTATAATTCACCCCTCCACTTT; CDR3aa: CASSDGAGQGYNSPLHF
abundance: few; v_gene: TRBV29-1; d_gene: TRBD2; j_gene: TRBJ2-3; CDR3nt: TGCAGCGTTGAAGAGGGGCGGGGGAGCACAGATACGCAGTATTTT; CDR3aa: CSVEEGRGSTDTQYF
abundance: few; v_gene: TRBV5-1; d_gene: .; j_gene: TRBJ1-1; CDR3nt: TGCGCCAGCAGCTTGGACAGGCTCACTGAAGCTTTCTTT; CDR3aa: CASSLDRLTEAFF
abundance: many; v_gene: TRBV5-5; d_gene: .; j_gene: TRBJ2-3; CDR3nt: TGTGCCAGCAGCACCCTCACAGATACGCAGTATTTT; CDR3aa: CASSTLTDTQYF
abundance: .; v_gene: TRBV4-3; d_gene: TRBD2; j_gene: TRBJ2-3; CDR3nt: TGCGCCAGCAGCCAAACTGGCCAGGGACTAGTTCCAGATACGCAGTATTTT; CDR3aa: CASSQTGQGLVPDTQYF
abundance: many; v_gene: TRBV12-3/TRBV12-4; d_gene: .; j_gene: TRBJ2-3; CDR3nt: TGTGCCAGCAGTCCTGGACAGAGCACAGATACGCAGTATTTT; CDR3aa: CASSPGQSTDTQYF
abundance: .; v_gene: TRBV20-1; d_gene: TRBD1; j_gene: TRBJ2-4; CDR3nt: TGCAGTGCCAGAAGGACAGGGGCCTTGGGAAACATTCAGTACTTC; CDR3aa: CSARRTGALGNIQYF
abundance: few; v_gene: TRBV9; d_gene: .; j_gene: TRBJ1-1; CDR3nt: TGTGCCAGCAGCGCGCCCGGCTTAGCTTTCTTT; CDR3aa: CASSAPGLAFF
abundance: few; v_gene: TRBV7-7; d_gene: .; j_gene: TRBJ2-3; CDR3nt: TGTGCTAGCAGCCATGAGTATTTT; CDR3aa: CASSHEYF
abundance: many; v_gene: TRBV12-3/TRBV12-4; d_gene: .; j_gene: TRBJ2-1; CDR3nt: TGTGCCAGCGATAGGGGGAATGAGCAGTTCTTC; CDR3aa: CASDRGNEQFF
abundance: few; v_gene: TRBV7-2; d_gene: .; j_gene: TRBJ1-2; CDR3nt: TGTGCCAGCAGCTCCTACTTACAGGAAAACGGCTACACCTTC; CDR3aa: CASSSYLQENGYTF
abundance: few; v_gene: TRBV7-6; d_gene: .; j_gene: TRBJ2-2; CDR3nt: TGTGCCAGCAGCTTGCTGGGGGCCAGCGTCACCGGGGAGCTGTTTTTT; CDR3aa: CASSLLGASVTGELFF
abundance: .; v_gene: TRBV24-1; d_gene: .; j_gene: TRBJ2-5; CDR3nt: TGTGCCACCAGTGATATCTTTGGTGAGACCCAGTACTTC; CDR3aa: CATSDIFGETQYF
abundance: few; v_gene: TRBV6-5; d_gene: .; j_gene: TRBJ1-4; CDR3nt: TGTGCCAGCAGTTTGACTTCAATGAGAACTAATGAAAAACTGTTTTTT; CDR3aa: CASSLTSMRTNEKLFF
abundance: many; v_gene: TRBV20-1; d_gene: .; j_gene: TRBJ1-2; CDR3nt: TGCAGTGCTAGGACACCTAACTATGGCTACACCTTC; CDR3aa: CSARTPNYGYTF
abundance: few; v_gene: TRBV7-9; d_gene: .; j_gene: TRBJ1-5; CDR3nt: TGTGCCAGCAGCGAGACGGGTTGGAGGCCCCAGCATTTT; CDR3aa: CASSETGWRPQHF
abundance: many; v_gene: TRBV7-2; d_gene: .; j_gene: TRBJ2-5; CDR3nt: TGTGCCAGCAGCTTGGGGTACACGAAGACCCAGTACTTC; CDR3aa: CASSLGYTKTQYF
abundance: .; v_gene: TRBV4-2; d_gene: .; j_gene: TRBJ2-1; CDR3nt: TGTGCCAGCAGCCAAGTGGGGGGCTCCCGCTACAATGAGCAGTTCTTC; CDR3aa: CASSQVGGSRYNEQFF
abundance: many; v_gene: TRBV20-1; d_gene: TRBD1; j_gene: TRBJ2-3; CDR3nt: TGCAGTGCTAAGGGGACAGGCCACACAGATACGCAGTATTTT; CDR3aa: CSAKGTGHTDTQYF
abundance: .; v_gene: TRBV28; d_gene: TRBD2; j_gene: TRBJ2-3; CDR3nt: TGTGCCAGCAGCCACTCCCAGGGCCTAGCGGGTAGCACAGATACGCAGTATTTT; CDR3aa: CASSHSQGLAGSTDTQYF
abundance: .; v_gene: TRBV5-1; d_gene: TRBD2; j_gene: TRBJ2-2; CDR3nt: TGCGCCAGCAGCTTGACAGCGGGGGTCGCCGGGGAGCTGTTTTTT; CDR3aa: CASSLTAGVAGELFF
abundance: once; v_gene: TRBV4-1; d_gene: .; j_gene: TRBJ2-1; CDR3nt: TGCGCCAGCAGCCAAGTATTTTCCGGGACTTCCCAATACAATGAGCAGTTCTTC; CDR3aa: CASSQVFSGTSQYNEQFF
abundance: few; v_gene: TRBV4-1; d_gene: .; j_gene: TRBJ1-5; CDR3nt: TGCGCCAGCAGACCTAGGGACGAGCCCTATCAGCCCCAGCATTTT; CDR3aa: CASRPRDEPYQPQHF
abundance: few; v_gene: TRBV4-1; d_gene: .; j_gene: TRBJ2-1; CDR3nt: TGCGCCAGCAGCCATTACTCCCCCCTGGGACGGTTCTTC; CDR3aa: CASSHYSPLGRFF
abundance: once; v_gene: TRBV11-1; d_gene: .; j_gene: TRBJ1-5; CDR3nt: TGTGCCAGCAGGACCAGGGGAGTCCGGGGCAATCAGCCCCAGCATTTT; CDR3aa: CASRTRGVRGNQPQHF
abundance: .; v_gene: TRBV30; d_gene: .; j_gene: TRBJ2-7; CDR3nt: TGTGCCTGGAGCACAGGCTACGAGCAGTACTTC; CDR3aa: CAWSTGYEQYF
abundance: .; v_gene: TRBV9; d_gene: .; j_gene: TRBJ1-2; CDR3nt: TGTGCCAGCAGCGTAGGAGAGGGGATTAACTATGGCTACACCTTC; CDR3aa: CASSVGEGINYGYTF
abundance: .; v_gene: TRBV5-1; d_gene: TRBD2; j_gene: TRBJ2-3; CDR3nt: TGCGCCAGCAGTTCGACTAGCAAAGATACGCAGTATTTT; CDR3aa: CASSSTSKDTQYF
abundance: few; v_gene: TRBV18; d_gene: .; j_gene: TRBJ1-1; CDR3nt: TGTGCCAGCTCACCACGGGGGGACTCTTTAAGGGGTGAAGCTTTCTTT; CDR3aa: CASSPRGDSLRGEAFF
abundance: .; v_gene: TRBV10-3; d_gene: TRBD2; j_gene: TRBJ2-1; CDR3nt: TGTGCCATCAGGGGGGTATTACTAGCGGGGGGTTACAATGAGCAGTTCTTC; CDR3aa: CAIRGVLLAGGYNEQFF
abundance: .; v_gene: TRBV4-3; d_gene: .; j_gene: TRBJ1-1; CDR3nt: TGCGCCAGCAGCCAAGAGACAGAGTGGTTTGAAGCTTTCTTT; CDR3aa: CASSQETEWFEAFF
abundance: few; v_gene: TRBV19; d_gene: .; j_gene: TRBJ1-5; CDR3nt: TGTGCCAGTAGTCACTTCAATCAGCCCCAGCATTTT; CDR3aa: CASSHFNQPQHF
abundance: few; v_gene: TRBV12-3/TRBV12-4; d_gene: .; j_gene: TRBJ2-4; CDR3nt: TGTGCCAGCACCAACAGAGGCCGCAAAAACATTCAGTACTTC; CDR3aa: CASTNRGRKNIQYF
abundance: few; v_gene: TRBV29-1; d_gene: .; j_gene: TRBJ1-1; CDR3nt: TGCAGCGTTGGTATGGGGCCTTTTTCTGAAGCTTTCTTT; CDR3aa: CSVGMGPFSEAFF
abundance: .; v_gene: TRBV4-1; d_gene: TRBD2; j_gene: TRBJ2-1; CDR3nt: TGCGCCAGCAGCCCGGCCCGGGGGGGATGGGGCAATGAGCAGTTCTTC; CDR3aa: CASSPARGGWGNEQFF
abundance: .; v_gene: TRBV5-1; d_gene: .; j_gene: TRBJ1-2; CDR3nt: TGCGCCAGCAGCTTGGCCGAGACAGCTTATAACTATGGCTACACCTTC; CDR3aa: CASSLAETAYNYGYTF
abundance: few; v_gene: TRBV19; d_gene: .; j_gene: TRBJ1-2; CDR3nt: TGTGCCAGTAGTATTCGCAGGGGCGATGTCTATGGCTACACCTTC; CDR3aa: CASSIRRGDVYGYTF
abundance: few; v_gene: TRBV5-1; d_gene: TRBD1; j_gene: TRBJ1-4; CDR3nt: TGCGCCAGCAGCGCCGGACAGGCGGCTGACGAAAAACTGTTTTTT; CDR3aa: CASSAGQAADEKLFF
abundance: few; v_gene: TRBV10-3; d_gene: TRBD1; j_gene: TRBJ2-4; CDR3nt: TGTGCCATCAGTGAGGGGGACAGAGTAAACATTCAGTACTTC; CDR3aa: CAISEGDRVNIQYF
abundance: .; v_gene: TRBV6-2/TRBV6-3; d_gene: .; j_gene: TRBJ1-1; CDR3nt: TGTGCCAGCAGTTACTCGGAGCGGGCTGAAGCTTTCTTT; CDR3aa: CASSYSERAEAFF
abundance: many; v_gene: TRBV7-9; d_gene: TRBD1; j_gene: TRBJ2-5; CDR3nt: TGTGCCAGCAGCCCCCGGGACAGGGTGATAGAGACCCAGTACTTC; CDR3aa: CASSPRDRVIETQYF
abundance: few; v_gene: TRBV7-2; d_gene: .; j_gene: TRBJ2-2; CDR3nt: TGTGCCAGCAGCACCAGAGGCGGGGGCTACACCGGGGAGCTGTTTTTT; CDR3aa: CASSTRGGGYTGELFF
abundance: few; v_gene: TRBV6-5; d_gene: .; j_gene: TRBJ2-7; CDR3nt: TGTGCCAGCACCGAGTCTCCAGCCTACGAGCAGTACTTC; CDR3aa: CASTESPAYEQYF
abundance: many; v_gene: TRBV7-9; d_gene: .; j_gene: TRBJ2-5; CDR3nt: TGTGCCAGCAGCAAGGGGACCGGGGAGACCCAGTACTTC; CDR3aa: CASSKGTGETQYF
abundance: few; v_gene: TRBV28; d_gene: .; j_gene: TRBJ2-1; CDR3nt: TGTGCCAGCAGGGGGCTGGGAGCGTTCAATGAGCAGTTCTTC; CDR3aa: CASRGLGAFNEQFF
abundance: few; v_gene: TRBV4-1; d_gene: TRBD1; j_gene: TRBJ2-7; CDR3nt: TGCGCCAGCAGCCGAAGAGGGGGGACAGGGAACTACGAGCAGTACTTC; CDR3aa: CASSRRGGTGNYEQYF
abundance: few; v_gene: TRBV6-6; d_gene: TRBD2; j_gene: TRBJ2-1; CDR3nt: TGTGCCAGCAGCCAGCCGGCAACTAGCGGGGGCGAGCAGTTCTTC; CDR3aa: CASSQPATSGGEQFF
abundance: .; v_gene: TRBV4-2; d_gene: TRBD2; j_gene: TRBJ2-5; CDR3nt: TGTGCCAGCAGCCCACTAGCGGACCAAGAGACCCAGTACTTC; CDR3aa: CASSPLADQETQYF
abundance: few; v_gene: TRBV6-6; d_gene: .; j_gene: TRBJ1-1; CDR3nt: TGTGCCAGCAGGGTGACAGCCGGGGTCACTGAAGCTTTCTTT; CDR3aa: CASRVTAGVTEAFF
abundance: .; v_gene: TRBV4-2; d_gene: .; j_gene: TRBJ1-3; CDR3nt: TGTGCCAGCAGCCAAGATAGCCCAAACACCATATATTTT; CDR3aa: CASSQDSPNTIYF
abundance: .; v_gene: TRBV29-1; d_gene: TRBD1; j_gene: TRBJ2-7; CDR3nt: TGCAGCGTCGAGCCAGGGGGCGATTACGAGCAGTACTTC; CDR3aa: CSVEPGGDYEQYF
abundance: .; v_gene: TRBV5-1; d_gene: TRBD2; j_gene: TRBJ2-3; CDR3nt: TGCGCCAGCAGCGCACCGACTAGCGGGGGACCCACAGATACGCAGTATTTT; CDR3aa: CASSAPTSGGPTDTQYF
abundance: .; v_gene: TRBV19; d_gene: .; j_gene: TRBJ1-6; CDR3nt: TGTGCCAGTAGTATAATCGGGGAATCACCCCTCCACTTT; CDR3aa: CASSIIGESPLHF
abundance: .; v_gene: TRBV28; d_gene: .; j_gene: TRBJ2-5; CDR3nt: TGTGCCAGCACCACCCTGGGAGAGACCCAGTACTTC; CDR3aa: CASTTLGETQYF